The clone carrying this T cell receptor (beta chain) was counted between two and nine times. Its target is not known. V was pared by 3 bases and J by 3 bases, with 13 bases between. Germline CDR1 SGHNT, CDR2 YYREEE (reference sequence). The CDR3 totals 15 residues. TCRdb independently ran MiXCR on the reads; one entry per CDR3 protein. There are a few hundred thousand distinct CDR3 sequences in the sample; 15% to 20% occur only once, and 12% lies in the top ten. This record comes from a study of T cell repertoires in cytomegalovirus infection. The study, taken as a whole, reports: HLA-C-restricted, CMV-specific TCR beta clonotypes were dominant ex vivo.

The receptor was isolated from a human donor in good health (CMV status not recorded). Some clones in this sample may be carry-over from other donors' samples. The chain links TRBV5-4 to TRBJ1-3; the D gene is possibly TRBD1 (5 bases). The sequenced sample was PBMCs. Here the CDR3 DNA reads TGTGCCAGCAGCTCCGACCCGGGGGGTGGAAACACCATATATTTT. Encoded protein: CASSSDPGGGNTIYF.